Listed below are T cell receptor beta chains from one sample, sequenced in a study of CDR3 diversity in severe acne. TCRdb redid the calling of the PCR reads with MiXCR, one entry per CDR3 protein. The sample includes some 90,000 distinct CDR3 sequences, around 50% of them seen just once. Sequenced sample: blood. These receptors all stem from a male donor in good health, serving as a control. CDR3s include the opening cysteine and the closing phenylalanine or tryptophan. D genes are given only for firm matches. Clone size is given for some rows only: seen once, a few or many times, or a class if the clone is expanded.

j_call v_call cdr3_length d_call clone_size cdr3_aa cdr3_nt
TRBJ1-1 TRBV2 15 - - CASSRDPFSATEAFF TGTGCCAGCAGTAGAGACCCGTTCTCGGCGACTGAAGCTTTCTTT
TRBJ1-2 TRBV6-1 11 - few CASSGADGYTF TGTGCCAGCAGTGGGGCCGATGGCTACACCTTC
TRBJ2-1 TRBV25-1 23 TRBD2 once CASSKEGTARASGRAWGYNEQFF TGTGCCAGCAGTAAAGAGGGAACAGCTAGGGCTAGCGGGAGGGCCTGGGGGTACAATGAGCAGTTCTTC
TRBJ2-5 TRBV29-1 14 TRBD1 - CSVLRGRSQETQYF TGCAGCGTCTTGAGGGGGCGAAGCCAAGAGACCCAGTACTTC
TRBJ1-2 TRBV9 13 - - CASSSDIALGYTF TGTGCCAGCAGCTCGGACATCGCCTTGGGCTACACCTTC
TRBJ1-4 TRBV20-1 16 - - CSATLVRTLLGEKLFF TGCAGTGCCACCCTTGTACGGACCTTATTGGGTGAAAAACTGTTTTTT
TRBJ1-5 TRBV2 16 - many CASSVGGGDSNQPQHF TGTGCCAGCAGTGTCGGGGGGGGGGATAGCAATCAGCCCCAGCATTTT
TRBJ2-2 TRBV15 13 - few CATKPGGTGELFF TGTGCCACCAAGCCCGGCGGTACCGGGGAGCTGTTTTTT
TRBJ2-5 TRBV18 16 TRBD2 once CASSSVAGGRQETQYF TGTGCCAGCTCATCCGTCGCGGGAGGCCGCCAAGAGACCCAGTACTTC
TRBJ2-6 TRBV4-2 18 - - CASSQEGTVGYGANVLTF TGTGCCAGCAGCCAAGAAGGGACCGTCGGCTATGGGGCCAACGTCCTGACTTTC
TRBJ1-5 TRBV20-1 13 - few CSASRADNQPQHF TGCAGTGCTAGCAGGGCAGACAATCAGCCCCAGCATTTT
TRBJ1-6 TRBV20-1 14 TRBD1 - CSGKTGEGSSPFHF TGCAGTGGCAAGACAGGGGAGGGTAGTTCACCCTTCCACTTT
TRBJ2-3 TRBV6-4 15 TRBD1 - CASRRTGANTDTQYF TGTGCCAGCAGAAGGACAGGGGCCAACACAGATACGCAGTATTTT
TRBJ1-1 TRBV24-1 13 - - CATTRRTGTEAFF TGTGCCACCACTAGAAGAACGGGCACTGAAGCTTTCTTT
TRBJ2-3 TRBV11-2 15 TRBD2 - CASSRTSGRRDTQYF TGTGCCAGCAGTCGGACTAGCGGGAGGAGAGATACGCAGTATTTT
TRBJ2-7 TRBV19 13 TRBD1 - CARGGQGTYERYF TGTGCCAGGGGAGGACAGGGAACGTACGAGCGGTACTTC
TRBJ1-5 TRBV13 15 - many CASSLTLGDNQPQHF TGTGCCAGCAGCTTGACATTGGGAGACAATCAGCCCCAGCATTTT
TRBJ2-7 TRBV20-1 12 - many CSAWDFSYEQYF TGCAGTGCCTGGGACTTCTCCTACGAGCAGTACTTC
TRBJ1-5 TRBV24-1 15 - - CASSSIQGLNQPQHF TGTGCCAGCAGTTCCATTCAGGGGCTCAATCAGCCCCAGCATTTT
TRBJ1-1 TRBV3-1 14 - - CASSQRRAGTEASF TGTGCCAGCAGCCAGCGCAGGGCAGGGACTGAAGCTTCCTTT
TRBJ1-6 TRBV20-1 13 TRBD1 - CSAGDRVGSPLHF TGCAGTGCCGGGGACAGGGTAGGGTCACCCCTCCACTTT
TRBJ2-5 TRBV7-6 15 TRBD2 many CASKRVAGGHETQYF TGTGCCAGCAAGAGGGTAGCGGGAGGGCATGAGACCCAGTACTTC
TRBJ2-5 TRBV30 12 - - CAWSSGLETQYF TGTGCCTGGAGTTCCGGTCTGGAGACCCAGTACTTC
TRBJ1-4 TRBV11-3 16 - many CASSKATALGNEKLFF TGTGCCAGCAGCAAGGCGACGGCCTTGGGTAATGAAAAACTGTTTTTT
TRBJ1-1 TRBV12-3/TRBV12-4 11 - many CASSFGREAFF TGTGCCAGCAGTTTTGGTCGGGAAGCTTTCTTT
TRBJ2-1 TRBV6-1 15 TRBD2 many CASSGLAGMNNEQFF TGTGCCAGCAGTGGACTAGCGGGAATGAACAATGAGCAGTTCTTC
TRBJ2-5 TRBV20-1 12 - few CSARFMAETQYF TGCAGTGCTAGATTCATGGCAGAGACCCAGTACTTC
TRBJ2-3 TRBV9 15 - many CASSTRDTSTDTQYF TGTGCCAGCAGCACGCGGGACACCAGCACAGATACGCAGTATTTT
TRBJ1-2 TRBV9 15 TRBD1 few CASSVADRGPGGYTF TGTGCCAGCAGCGTAGCGGACAGGGGGCCGGGTGGCTACACCTTC
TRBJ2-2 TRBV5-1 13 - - CASSQDATGELFF TGCGCCAGCAGCCAAGACGCCACCGGGGAGCTGTTTTTT
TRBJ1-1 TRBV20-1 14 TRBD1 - CSARSTGGGTETFF TGCAGTGCTAGGTCGACAGGGGGAGGCACTGAAACTTTCTTT
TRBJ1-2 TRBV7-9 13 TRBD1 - CASSASDRGGYTF TGTGCCAGCAGCGCCTCAGACAGGGGGGGCTACACCTTC
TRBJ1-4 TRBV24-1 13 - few CATRGHPNEKLFF TGTGCCACCAGAGGACACCCGAATGAAAAACTGTTTTTT